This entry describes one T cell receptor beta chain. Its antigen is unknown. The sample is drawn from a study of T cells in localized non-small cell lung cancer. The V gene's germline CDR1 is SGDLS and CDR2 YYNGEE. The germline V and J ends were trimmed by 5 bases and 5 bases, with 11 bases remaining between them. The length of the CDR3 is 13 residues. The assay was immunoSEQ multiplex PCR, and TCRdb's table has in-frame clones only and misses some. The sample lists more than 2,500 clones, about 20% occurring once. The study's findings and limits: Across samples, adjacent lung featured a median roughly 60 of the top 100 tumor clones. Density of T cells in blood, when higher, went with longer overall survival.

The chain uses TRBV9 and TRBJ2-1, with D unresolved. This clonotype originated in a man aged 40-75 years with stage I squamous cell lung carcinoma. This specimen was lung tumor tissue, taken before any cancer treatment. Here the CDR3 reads CASSETPNNEQFF. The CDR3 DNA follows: TGTGCCAGCAGTGAAACCCCCAACAATGAGCAGTTCTTC.